The sequence of this T cell receptor (beta chain) was determined in a study of PD-1 blockade in classical Hodgkin lymphoma. Study-level points and caveats: Nothing has yet pinned down what causes the repertoire differences, possibly disease activity or prior therapy. It was reported that newly diagnosed patients had less baseline TCR diversity than healthy donors.

On this clone: Its antigen remains unidentified.

Time point in this sample: newly diagnosed, previously untreated cHL patient sample. Acting as the comparison were PBMCs from newly diagnosed, untreated classical Hodgkin lymphoma. Here immunoSEQ multiplex PCR was the method, and the copy in TCRdb shows in-frame clones only, minus some. This table holds tens of thousands of clones, roughly 93% found once. This CDR3 spans 12 amino acids. V shed 3 bases and J shed 5 bases, with 7 bases lying between them. Germline CDR1 MDHEN, CDR2 SYDVKM. The sample taken for sequencing was peripheral blood mononuclear cells (PBMCs). This rearrangement joins TRBV28 to TRBJ1-2; TRBD1 is a possible D gene (5 bases). The sequence was collected from a human donor with classical Hodgkin lymphoma. This chain's CDR3 is CASSLRQYGYTF. Written as DNA, the CDR3 is TGTGCCAGCAGTTTGCGACAGTATGGCTACACCTTC.